The text below deals with one T cell receptor (beta chain). Clones were sequenced by immunoSEQ multiplex PCR, and TCRdb holds only the in-frame ones, with some missing. Of tens of thousands of clones in the sample, roughly 80% are singletons; the top ten hold 40%. Germline V gene sequence: CDR1 MNHEY, CDR2 SMNVEV (reference sequence). There are 15 residues in the CDR3. The V gene lost 6 bases and the J gene lost 2 bases, with 16 bases spanning the gap. The data are from a study of radiation and T cells in renal cell carcinoma. Study context: Nephrectomy followed 15 Gy stereotactic body radiation by 4 weeks.

Time point specified: baseline pretreatment blood. Treatment in this sample: 15 Gy SBRT to primary tumor, nephrectomy 4 weeks later. This specimen consisted of blood, obtained from a patient whose treatment included radiotherapy and nephrectomy. The sequence was collected from a man in his fifties or sixties with renal cell carcinoma. The chain uses TRBV27 and TRBJ1-1; D is perhaps TRBD1 (6 bases). This CDR3 reads CASSIIGQTNTEAFF. As DNA, the CDR3 is TGTGCCAGCAGCATCATAGGACAGACTAACACTGAAGCTTTCTTT.